Listed below are T cell receptor beta chains from one sample, sequenced in a study of blood T cell repertoires in COVID-19. Profiling relied on immunoSEQ multiplex PCR, and the TCRdb table lists in-frame clones only, not all of them. There are around 190,000 clones in the sample; around 83% occur only once, and more than 1.5% lies in the top ten. The sequencing sample was made of peripheral blood. These receptors came from a human donor in a cohort sampled during active COVID-19. The CDR3 runs from the conserved cysteine through the conserved F or W. The order of the fields is D gene, clone size, CDR3 length, J gene, V gene, CDR3 protein, CDR3 DNA. The D gene is left open where the match is weak. Expanded clones are given a class, and other clones once, few, many or no size at all.

d_call: NA
clone_size: NA
cdr3_length: 15
j_call: TRBJ2-7
v_call: TRBV20-1
cdr3_aa: CSASPAGSNPYEQYF
cdr3_nt: TGCAGTGCTAGTCCGGCCGGTAGCAACCCCTACGAGCAGTACTTC

d_call: NA
clone_size: NA
cdr3_length: 11
j_call: TRBJ1-2
v_call: TRBV20-1
cdr3_aa: CSARAGGGYTF
cdr3_nt: TGCAGTGCTAGAGCCGGAGGGGGCTACACCTTC

d_call: NA
clone_size: NA
cdr3_length: 19
j_call: TRBJ1-4
v_call: TRBV21-1
cdr3_aa: CASSSGSGTRQGTNEKLFF
cdr3_nt: TGTGCCAGCTCGTCAGGCTCCGGGACCCGACAGGGCACTAATGAAAAACTGTTTTTT

d_call: NA
clone_size: NA
cdr3_length: 16
j_call: TRBJ1-1
v_call: TRBV5-1
cdr3_aa: CASSLRDFFRNTEAFF
cdr3_nt: TGCGCCAGCAGCTTGCGAGACTTCTTTCGGAACACTGAAGCTTTCTTT

d_call: TRBD1
clone_size: NA
cdr3_length: 13
j_call: TRBJ2-5
v_call: TRBV19
cdr3_aa: CASADRGPETQYF
cdr3_nt: TGTGCCAGTGCCGACAGGGGGCCCGAGACCCAGTACTTC

d_call: NA
clone_size: NA
cdr3_length: 14
j_call: TRBJ2-7
v_call: TRBV12-2
cdr3_aa: CASRLGTSSYEQYF
cdr3_nt: TGTGCAAGTCGCTTAGGGACTAGCTCCTACGAGCAGTACTTC

d_call: NA
clone_size: NA
cdr3_length: 16
j_call: TRBJ1-6
v_call: TRBV3-1/TRBV3-2
cdr3_aa: CASSHPGGGYRSPLHF
cdr3_nt: TGTGCCAGCAGCCATCCTGGGGGGGGATATCGTTCACCCCTCCACTTT

d_call: TRBD1
clone_size: few
cdr3_length: 14
j_call: TRBJ2-7
v_call: TRBV27
cdr3_aa: CASSPTGGSYEQYF
cdr3_nt: TGTGCCAGCAGCCCGACAGGGGGCTCCTACGAGCAGTACTTC

d_call: NA
clone_size: NA
cdr3_length: 13
j_call: TRBJ2-7
v_call: TRBV6-5
cdr3_aa: CASTTGRSYEQYF
cdr3_nt: TGTGCCAGCACCACGGGGAGATCCTACGAGCAGTACTTC

d_call: TRBD1
clone_size: few
cdr3_length: 15
j_call: TRBJ1-1
v_call: TRBV19
cdr3_aa: CASSIGTGVGTEAFF
cdr3_nt: TGTGCCAGTAGTATCGGGACAGGGGTGGGCACTGAAGCTTTCTTT

d_call: NA
clone_size: NA
cdr3_length: 14
j_call: TRBJ1-6
v_call: TRBV24-1
cdr3_aa: CATASGAVNSPLHF
cdr3_nt: TGTGCCACGGCCTCTGGAGCGGTTAATTCACCCCTCCACTTT

d_call: TRBD1
clone_size: NA
cdr3_length: 14
j_call: TRBJ1-2
v_call: TRBV28
cdr3_aa: CASSTRGRNYGYTF
cdr3_nt: TGTGCCAGCAGTACTAGGGGGCGAAACTATGGCTACACCTTC

d_call: TRBD2
clone_size: NA
cdr3_length: 17
j_call: TRBJ2-2
v_call: TRBV6-1
cdr3_aa: CASSDDLAGEDTGELFF
cdr3_nt: TGTGCCAGCAGTGACGATCTAGCGGGAGAAGATACCGGGGAGCTGTTTTTT

d_call: TRBD2
clone_size: NA
cdr3_length: 16
j_call: TRBJ2-7
v_call: TRBV7-2
cdr3_aa: CASSSQSVAGGGEQYF
cdr3_nt: TGTGCCAGCAGCTCCCAGTCAGTAGCGGGAGGAGGGGAGCAGTACTTC

d_call: TRBD1
clone_size: NA
cdr3_length: 13
j_call: TRBJ2-7
v_call: TRBV27
cdr3_aa: CASSPGGSYEQYF
cdr3_nt: TGTGCCAGCAGTCCAGGGGGCTCCTACGAGCAGTACTTC

d_call: TRBD1
clone_size: NA
cdr3_length: 13
j_call: TRBJ1-2
v_call: TRBV6-6
cdr3_aa: CASSSEGAYGYTF
cdr3_nt: TGTGCCAGCAGTTCGGAGGGGGCGTATGGCTACACCTTC

d_call: NA
clone_size: NA
cdr3_length: 15
j_call: TRBJ1-1
v_call: TRBV4-3
cdr3_aa: CASSQAGTLNTEAFF
cdr3_nt: TGCGCCAGCAGCCAAGCGGGGACATTGAACACTGAAGCTTTCTTT

d_call: TRBD1
clone_size: few
cdr3_length: 16
j_call: TRBJ1-6
v_call: TRBV19
cdr3_aa: CASSISKGARNSPLHF
cdr3_nt: TGTGCCAGTAGTATTTCAAAGGGGGCGAGAAATTCACCCCTCCACTTT

d_call: NA
clone_size: NA
cdr3_length: 14
j_call: TRBJ2-7
v_call: TRBV5-4
cdr3_aa: CASSFQGSSYEQYF
cdr3_nt: TGTGCCAGCAGCTTCCAGGGGTCATCCTACGAGCAGTACTTC

d_call: TRBD2
clone_size: NA
cdr3_length: 18
j_call: TRBJ2-3
v_call: TRBV7-6
cdr3_aa: CASSPGTSGGRRTDTQYF
cdr3_nt: TGTGCCAGCAGCCCCGGGACTAGCGGGGGTAGACGCACAGATACGCAGTATTTT

d_call: NA
clone_size: NA
cdr3_length: 14
j_call: TRBJ2-7
v_call: TRBV6-5
cdr3_aa: CASNTGWGTYEQYF
cdr3_nt: TGTGCCAGCAATACAGGGTGGGGAACCTACGAGCAGTACTTC

d_call: TRBD1
clone_size: NA
cdr3_length: 14
j_call: TRBJ1-1
v_call: TRBV10-1
cdr3_aa: CASSRGQGNTEAFF
cdr3_nt: TGCGCCAGCAGCCGAGGACAGGGAAACACTGAAGCTTTCTTT

d_call: NA
clone_size: once
cdr3_length: 14
j_call: TRBJ1-2
v_call: TRBV6-5
cdr3_aa: CASSPGQPPYGYTF
cdr3_nt: TGTGCCAGCAGCCCCGGACAGCCGCCCTATGGCTACACCTTC

d_call: TRBD1
clone_size: NA
cdr3_length: 17
j_call: TRBJ1-2
v_call: TRBV10-2
cdr3_aa: CASSESRAGGGGYGYTF
cdr3_nt: TGCGCCAGCAGTGAGTCGAGAGCAGGGGGCGGGGGCTATGGCTACACCTTC

d_call: TRBD1
clone_size: NA
cdr3_length: 15
j_call: TRBJ2-3
v_call: TRBV11-2
cdr3_aa: CASNLRGRAADTQYF
cdr3_nt: TGTGCCAGCAATCTAAGGGGGCGGGCCGCAGATACGCAGTATTTT